A selection of T cell receptor beta chains follows, all from one sample in a study of blood T cells in healthy people across ages. Each CDR3 protein is one row after TCRdb ran MiXCR on the 5' RACE reads. The sample lists more than 1 million distinct CDR3 sequences; 40% to 50% were seen once. The sample comprised blood. The receptors shown here come from an older woman in good health. Both conserved end residues are part of each CDR3. D genes are given only for firm matches. The listing skips clone size in some rows; elsewhere it reads once, few, many or a size class.

J: TRBJ2-3; V: TRBV6-1; D: TRBD1; size: few; DNA: TGTGCCAGCAGCCTCCACCCGGACAGGGCCCACACAGATACGCAGTATTTT; CDR3: CASSLHPDRAHTDTQYF
J: TRBJ2-1; V: TRBV28; D: TRBD2; size: -; DNA: TGTGCCAGCAGTTCGACAGCCGGGACTAGCGGACCCTCGCATGAGCAGTTCTTC; CDR3: CASSSTAGTSGPSHEQFF
J: TRBJ2-3; V: TRBV29-1; D: -; size: -; DNA: TGCAGCGGTGCCAGCACAGATACGCAGTATTTT; CDR3: CSGASTDTQYF
J: TRBJ2-3; V: TRBV20-1; D: TRBD1; size: -; DNA: TGCAGTTGTCTCAGACAGGGATCCACAGATACGCAGTATTTT; CDR3: CSCLRQGSTDTQYF
J: TRBJ2-3; V: TRBV20-1; D: TRBD2; size: -; DNA: TGCAGTGCGACGGACCCTCGAGCGGGAAACACAGATACGCAGTATTTT; CDR3: CSATDPRAGNTDTQYF
J: TRBJ1-5; V: TRBV28; D: TRBD1; size: -; DNA: TGTGCCAGCAGTTTACCGTGGACAGGGGGTGTGCAGCCCCAGCATTTT; CDR3: CASSLPWTGGVQPQHF
J: TRBJ1-2; V: TRBV3-1; D: -; size: few; DNA: TGTGCCAGCAGCCCAGTACCTCCGAGCAACTATGGCTACACCTTC; CDR3: CASSPVPPSNYGYTF
J: TRBJ2-3; V: TRBV20-1; D: -; size: -; DNA: TGCAGGGAACAGGGACCCCGACCAACAGATACGCAGTATTTT; CDR3: CREQGPRPTDTQYF
J: TRBJ1-5; V: TRBV20-1; D: -; size: few; DNA: TGCAGTGCTAGAGATGCGGGGGGCAATCAGCCCCAGCATTTT; CDR3: CSARDAGGNQPQHF
J: TRBJ1-2; V: TRBV4-2; D: -; size: few; DNA: TGTGCCAGCAGCCAAGATCGGGGCTACACCTTC; CDR3: CASSQDRGYTF
J: TRBJ2-5; V: TRBV18; D: -; size: few; DNA: TGTGCCAGCTCACGACAGCCGGGGGAGACCCAGTACTTC; CDR3: CASSRQPGETQYF
J: TRBJ2-3; V: TRBV6-6; D: -; size: -; DNA: TGTGCCAGCAGTTACTCGCCAGGGTACAGCACAGATACGCAGTATTTT; CDR3: CASSYSPGYSTDTQYF
J: TRBJ2-2; V: TRBV4-2; D: TRBD2; size: -; DNA: TGTGCCAGCAGCCACTTCGGACTAGCGGGAGATCACACCGGGGAGCTGTTTTTT; CDR3: CASSHFGLAGDHTGELFF
J: TRBJ2-3; V: TRBV5-6; D: TRBD2; size: few; DNA: TGTGCCAGCAGCCCGACTATCCCCGGGGAGGGTGACACAGATACGCAGTATTTT; CDR3: CASSPTIPGEGDTDTQYF
J: TRBJ1-2; V: TRBV5-6; D: -; size: -; DNA: TGTGCCAGCAGCTTAGGGGACTCAACCGCCGGTGGCTACACCTTC; CDR3: CASSLGDSTAGGYTF
J: TRBJ2-7; V: TRBV7-9; D: TRBD1; size: few; DNA: TGTGCCAGCAGCTTAGTTGGGACAGGGGGCAACGAGCAGTACTTC; CDR3: CASSLVGTGGNEQYF
J: TRBJ1-4; V: TRBV4-1; D: -; size: -; DNA: TGCGCCAGCAGCCAAGATCGGGGGGGGCAGGGACCTAATGAAAAACTGTTTTTT; CDR3: CASSQDRGGQGPNEKLFF
J: TRBJ2-5; V: TRBV28; D: TRBD2; size: -; DNA: TGTGCCAGCAGCACACTAGCGGGGTACCAAGAGACCCAGTACTTC; CDR3: CASSTLAGYQETQYF
J: TRBJ2-7; V: TRBV7-7; D: -; size: -; DNA: TGTGCCAGCAGCATCGATAGGGCGCACGAGCAGTACTTC; CDR3: CASSIDRAHEQYF
J: TRBJ2-1; V: TRBV10-3; D: TRBD2; size: many; DNA: TGTGCCATCAGGGCCGGGACTAGCGGAAACAATGAGCAGTTCTTC; CDR3: CAIRAGTSGNNEQFF
J: TRBJ2-5; V: TRBV7-9; D: -; size: -; DNA: TGTGCCAGCAGCTTTAACGGCGAGACCCAGTACTTC; CDR3: CASSFNGETQYF
J: TRBJ2-1; V: TRBV18; D: -; size: -; DNA: TGTGCCAGCTCCCCCCGCACTGAGATCCAGCAGTTCTTC; CDR3: CASSPRTEIQQFF
J: TRBJ2-7; V: TRBV2; D: -; size: many; DNA: TGTGCCAGCAGAGGGGTCACCTACGAGCAGTACTTC; CDR3: CASRGVTYEQYF
J: TRBJ2-1; V: TRBV7-8; D: TRBD2; size: -; DNA: TGTGCCAGCAGACCTGGACTAGCGGGGGCCAGCTTCTACAATGAGCAGTTCTTC; CDR3: CASRPGLAGASFYNEQFF
J: TRBJ2-2; V: TRBV10-2; D: -; size: -; DNA: TGCGCCAGCAAGGAGGGAGCCGACACCGGGGAGCTGTTTTTT; CDR3: CASKEGADTGELFF
J: TRBJ2-3; V: TRBV20-1; D: -; size: -; DNA: TGCAGTGCCCACACAGATACGCAGTATTTT; CDR3: CSAHTDTQYF
J: TRBJ1-2; V: TRBV10-1; D: -; size: -; DNA: TGCGCCAGCAGCCCAGAGGCTTCTTATGGCTACACCTTC; CDR3: CASSPEASYGYTF
J: TRBJ2-1; V: TRBV28; D: -; size: -; DNA: TGTGCCAGTACTAAACCAGGGGGGGCCTACAATGAGCAGTTCTTC; CDR3: CASTKPGGAYNEQFF
J: TRBJ1-1; V: TRBV7-2; D: -; size: -; DNA: TGTGCCAGCAGCGCCCAGGTAATTGAAGCTTTCTTT; CDR3: CASSAQVIEAFF
J: TRBJ2-7; V: TRBV11-1; D: -; size: -; DNA: TGTGCCAGCAGCTTTGGGACGCTTTCCTACGAGCAGTACTTC; CDR3: CASSFGTLSYEQYF
J: TRBJ1-5; V: TRBV11-2; D: -; size: few; DNA: TGTGCCAGCAGCTTACAGCCACAGGATCAGCCCCAGCATTTT; CDR3: CASSLQPQDQPQHF
J: TRBJ2-1; V: TRBV3-1; D: -; size: -; DNA: TGTGCCAGCAGCCAAGATCGGCTTTCTAGCAGAGAGCAGTTCTTC; CDR3: CASSQDRLSSREQFF
J: TRBJ2-3; V: TRBV9; D: TRBD2; size: -; DNA: TGTGCCAGCAGCGCCGGACTAGCGGGAGTATCTCCTACGCAGTATTTT; CDR3: CASSAGLAGVSPTQYF
J: TRBJ2-5; V: TRBV25-1; D: -; size: -; DNA: TGTGCCAGCAGTGTGAGCGCGGGGAACCAAGAGACCCAGTACTTC; CDR3: CASSVSAGNQETQYF
J: TRBJ2-1; V: TRBV12-5; D: -; size: -; DNA: TGTGCTAGTGGTTACAGGGTTGATGAGCAGTTCTTC; CDR3: CASGYRVDEQFF
J: TRBJ1-2; V: TRBV12-3/TRBV12-4; D: -; size: -; DNA: TGTGCCAGCACTTCACAGGCCATTGGAGGTGGCTACACCTTC; CDR3: CASTSQAIGGGYTF
J: TRBJ2-7; V: TRBV5-5; D: -; size: -; DNA: TGTGCCAGCAGCTTGGCCGTGATACAGGGAGACCCCTACGAGCAGTACTTC; CDR3: CASSLAVIQGDPYEQYF
J: TRBJ2-1; V: TRBV6-1; D: TRBD1; size: -; DNA: TGTGCCAGCAGAGAGACAGGGGCATACAATGAGCAGTTCTTC; CDR3: CASRETGAYNEQFF
J: TRBJ2-7; V: TRBV27; D: TRBD1; size: -; DNA: TGTGCCAGCAGTGCATTCCTACAGGGGGCCGAGCAGTACTTC; CDR3: CASSAFLQGAEQYF
J: TRBJ1-1; V: TRBV15; D: -; size: -; DNA: TGTGCCACCAGCAGCCTTTTGGGCACTGAGGCTTTCTTT; CDR3: CATSSLLGTEAFF
J: TRBJ2-1; V: TRBV10-3; D: -; size: -; DNA: TGTGCCATCAGTGAGTCGACGGGGTTAGAGACCCAGTTCTTC; CDR3: CAISESTGLETQFF
J: TRBJ2-3; V: TRBV2; D: TRBD1; size: -; DNA: TGTGCCAGCAGTGGCGAGGGGGCGATAGATACGCAGTATTTT; CDR3: CASSGEGAIDTQYF